These 29 T cell receptor beta chains came from one sample sequenced in a study of T cell changes during pregnancy in multiple sclerosis. The table came from immunoSEQ multiplex PCR; TCRdb's copy has only in-frame clones and leaves some out. The sample records 85,000 to 130,000 clones, about 94% being singletons. This specimen was peripheral blood, taken before pregnancy. Every receptor here comes from a female donor with multiple sclerosis, enrolled in a pregnancy study.

The chain links TRBV5-1 to TRBJ2-1; D not resolved. Germline assignment: CDR1 SGHRS and CDR2 YFSETQ. The V end was cut by 4 bases, the J end by 7 bases, with 21 bases between. The CDR3 contains 16 residues. The CDR3 nucleotides are TGCGCCAGCAGCACAACGCCGGGTCTTAACTTGAATGAGCAGTTCTTC. This gives the protein CASSTTPGLNLNEQFF.

The chain uses TRBV13 and TRBJ2-1; no clear D. The CDR3 spans 14 residues. V was shortened by 7 bases and J by 5 bases, with 15 bases between the two germline ends. From germline, CDR1 is PRHDT and CDR2 FYEKMQ (reference sequence). CDR3 coding DNA: TGTGCCAGCAAGTCCAGGATGGGCCACAATGAGCAGTTCTTC. This sequence encodes CASKSRMGHNEQFF.

A single count supports this clone. The rearrangement joins TRBV5-6 to TRBJ2-1; a weak D match, TRBD1 (7 bases). The CDR3 has 16 amino acids. CDR1 and CDR2 (germline): SGHDT, YYEEEE. Trimming took 0 bases from V and 5 from J, leaving 15 bases between them. CDR3 region: CASSLGAGQPNNEQFF. Written as DNA, the CDR3 is TGTGCCAGCAGCTTGGGGGCGGGACAGCCTAACAATGAGCAGTTCTTC.

This sequence joins TRBV5-6 and TRBJ1-3; 7 bases agree with TRBD1. With V trimmed by 0 bases and J by 4 bases, 1 base remained unmatched. Germline CDR1 is SGHDT and CDR2 is YYEEEE. The CDR3 contains 14 residues. CDR3 residues: CASSLVDRGNTIYF. DNA of the CDR3: TGTGCCAGCAGCTTGGTGGACAGGGGAAACACCATATATTTT. The entire variable domain, with the rest obtained from reference TRBV5-6 and TRBJ1-3, is as follows: DAGVTQSPTHLIKTRGQQVTLRCSPKSGHDTVSWYQQALGQGPQFIFQYYEEEERQRGNFPDRFSGHQFPNYSSELNVNALLLGDSALYLCASSLVDRGNTIYFGEGSWLTVV.

The V and J genes are TRBV29-1 and TRBJ2-7; 7 bases fit TRBD1. Germline CDR1 reads SQVTM; CDR2 reads ANQGSEA. The CDR3 is 13 amino acids. The junction had 9 bases not matched to a gene; V was cut back by 6 bases and J by 4 bases. The CDR3, as DNA: TGCAGCGTGCTAACCGGACAGGCGTACGAGCAGTACTTC. It encodes CSVLTGQAYEQYF.

This clone was counted once. V is TRBV6-5 and J is TRBJ1-5, with D perhaps matching TRBD1 (5 bases). V gave up 2 bases and J gave up 4 bases, with 12 bases separating them. The CDR3 has 15 residues. The germline V gene encodes CDR1 MNHEY and CDR2 SVGAGI. CDR3 coding DNA: TGTGCCAGCAGTTACCGGGACTCACCTAATCAGCCCCAGCATTTT. It specifies CASSYRDSPNQPQHF.

The V gene is TRBV6-4, the J gene TRBJ2-2; 7 bases map to TRBD1. The CDR3 consists of 13 residues. The V gene end was trimmed by 6 bases and the J gene end by 5 bases; junction bases not matched to a gene: 3. The germline gives CDR1 MRHNA, CDR2 SNTAGT. The CDR3 sequence is CASSRTGTGELFF. CDR3 nucleotides: TGTGCCAGCAGCCGGACAGGAACCGGGGAGCTGTTTTTT.

The V and J genes are TRBV6-5 and TRBJ2-5; 7 bases align to TRBD2. V shed 5 bases and J 5 bases; nucleotides not matched to a gene: 11. This CDR3 spans 15 amino acids. The germline V gene has CDR1 MNHEY and CDR2 SVGAGI. The CDR3 reads CASSPGTTTGETQYF. The CDR3 DNA sequence: TGTGCCAGCAGTCCCGGGACTACCACTGGGGAGACCCAGTACTTC.

This sequence joins TRBV2 and TRBJ2-5, with 7 bases aligning to TRBD1. The V segment lost 3 bases and the J segment 5 bases; nucleotides outside the gene matches: 15. From germline, CDR1 is SNHLY and CDR2 FYNNEI. This CDR3 region has 17 residues. CDR3 in DNA: TGTGCCAGCAGTGAGGAGACCGCGACAGGGATGACGGAGACCCAGTACTTC. This encodes CASSEETATGMTETQYF.

This chain joins TRBV21-1 and TRBJ2-7; TRBD2, the D gene given by the table, was not confirmed from the DNA. TRBV21-1 corresponds to a pseudogene. The CDR3 is 16 amino acids. DNA for the CDR3: TGTGCCAGCAGCAGCAGTCTAGCGGGTTTTTACTACGAGCAGTACTTC. Translation: CASSSSLAGFYYEQYF.

V and J are TRBV7-8 and TRBJ1-2; 7 nucleotides align to TRBD1. After removal of 0 bases from V and 3 bases from J, the junction contained 7 bases not matched to a gene. Germline values: CDR1 SGHVS, CDR2 FQNEAQ. The CDR3 runs to 16 residues. The CDR3 protein is CASSLASRDRHYGYTF. Here the CDR3 DNA reads TGTGCCAGCAGCTTAGCTTCCCGGGACAGACACTATGGCTACACCTTC.

This chain links TRBV7-3 with TRBJ2-1; D is possibly TRBD2 (6 bases). CDR3 length equals 14 residues. Germline assignment: CDR1 SGHTA and CDR2 FQGTGA. V lost 5 bases, J lost 6 bases, and 14 bases lay in between. For the CDR3, the DNA is TGTGCCAGCAGCGCCACTAGCCCGGGCAATGAGCAGTTCTTC. This sequence encodes CASSATSPGNEQFF.

This sequence joins TRBV5-8 and TRBJ2-3; 8 nucleotides align to TRBD1. CDR1 is SGHTS and CDR2 is YDEGEE in the germline V gene. The J segment lost 6 bases and the V segment lost 5 bases, leaving 8 bases of the junction unmatched. The CDR3 has 14 amino acids. The CDR3 loop is CASSVGQVGDTQYF. For the CDR3, the DNA is TGTGCCAGCAGTGTGGGACAGGTTGGGGATACGCAGTATTTT.

The rearrangement joins TRBV12-5 to TRBJ1-1; TRBD1 might be the D (6 bases). The CDR3 loop spans 13 amino acids. Germline values: CDR1 LGHNT, CDR2 FRNRAP. V shed 3 bases and J shed 4 bases, with 9 bases lying between them. CDR3 in DNA: TGTGCTAGTGGTTTCCTGGACAGCACTGAAGCTTTCTTT. Its translation: CASGFLDSTEAFF.

This chain uses TRBV7-6 with TRBJ2-6; D unresolved. V lost 3 bases to trimming and J lost 0 bases, with 9 bases between them. This CDR3 spans 16 amino acids. Germline-derived CDR1 and CDR2 are SGHVS and FNYEAQ. The CDR3 DNA reads as TGTGCCAGCAGCTTCGGTACTCTCTCTGGGGCCAACGTCCTGACTTTC. It specifies CASSFGTLSGANVLTF.

The chain uses TRBV27 and TRBJ2-1, with a tentative D call TRBD2 (6 bases). CDR1 and CDR2 from the germline V gene are MNHEY and SMNVEV (reference sequence). Trimming removed 8 bases from V and 1 base from J, with 15 bases in between. The CDR3 spans 15 residues. CDR3 sequence reads: CASSFGGRSYNEQFF. DNA of the CDR3: TGTGCCAGCTCCTTTGGGGGGAGGTCCTACAATGAGCAGTTCTTC.

The V call is TRBV7-9, the J call TRBJ2-7; D remains unclear. V was clipped by 5 bases and J by 3 bases, with 14 bases between them. The CDR3 has 14 amino acids. Germline V gives CDR1 SEHNR, CDR2 FQNEAQ (reference sequence). CDR3 in amino acids: CASSPQQAGYEQYF. The CDR3 nucleotides read TGTGCCAGCAGCCCGCAGCAGGCCGGCTACGAGCAGTACTTC.

This clone occurred a few times. The chain has TRBV29-1 and TRBJ1-1; D gene ambiguous. CDR1 is SQVTM, CDR2 ANQGSEA, per germline. The CDR3 is made up of 12 amino acids. V was cut by 5 bases and J by 3 bases, with 10 bases left in between. The CDR3, as DNA: TGCAGCGTTTCCCTTGGAGACACTGAAGCTTTCTTT. It is translated as CSVSLGDTEAFF.

The chain links TRBV18 to TRBJ1-3; TRBD1 aligns across 7 bases. The J segment lost 4 bases and the V segment lost 2 bases, leaving 8 bases of the junction unmatched. The CDR3 has 16 residues. Germline assignment: CDR1 KGHSH and CDR2 LQKENI. As DNA, the CDR3 is TGTGCCAGCTCACCAAAAACAGGGGATCAAGGAAACACCATATATTTT. Amino acid sequence: CASSPKTGDQGNTIYF. The whole variable domain, remainder taken from reference TRBV18 and TRBJ1-3, is NAGVMQNPRHLVRRRGQEARLRCSPMKGHSHVYWYRQLPEEGLKFMVYLQKENIIDESGMPKERFSAEFPKEGPSILRIQQVVRGDSAAYFCASSPKTGDQGNTIYFGEGSWLTVV.

For the CDR3, the DNA is TGTGCCAGCAGTACCCTACACCTACCGGGACTAGATAAGGAGCAGTACTTC. This translates into CASSTLHLPGLDKEQYF. The rearrangement uses TRBV28 and TRBJ2-7; TRBD2 aligns across 8 bases. Germline loops: CDR1 MDHEN, CDR2 SYDVKM. The CDR3 spans 17 residues. The V and J ends lost 5 bases and 7 bases, in that order; junction bases with no gene match: 19.

The chain carries TRBV7-9 and TRBJ2-7; a possible D gene is TRBD1 (5 bases). The CDR3 has 14 amino acids. The V gene lost 5 bases and the J gene lost 4 bases, with 15 bases spanning the gap. Germline V lookup: CDR1 SEHNR, CDR2 FQNEAQ (reference sequence). Here the CDR3 reads CASSPPGRTYEQYF. DNA for the CDR3: TGTGCCAGCAGCCCCCCAGGGCGAACATACGAGCAGTACTTC.

The chain joins TRBV4-3 to TRBJ2-7, with D maybe TRBD2 (5 bases). The CDR3 runs to 14 residues. The germline gives CDR1 LGHNA, CDR2 YSLEER. V gave up 0 bases and J gave up 3 bases, with 9 bases separating them. CDR3 amino acids: CASSQEAANYEQYF. The CDR3 DNA reads TGCGCCAGCAGCCAAGAAGCGGCCAACTACGAGCAGTACTTC.

The CDR3 here is CASNTGTPNTEAFF. The CDR3 region has the DNA TGTGCCAGCAATACCGGGACACCGAACACTGAAGCTTTCTTT. This sequence joins TRBV7-3 and TRBJ1-1; D perhaps matches TRBD1 (6 bases). This CDR3 is 14 amino acids long. Germline CDR1 reads SGHTA; CDR2 reads FQGTGA. V gave up 7 bases and J gave up 1 base, with 13 bases separating them.

The chain links TRBV18 to TRBJ2-7; 7 bases are shared with TRBD1. The CDR3 is 15 residues long. After removal of 1 base from V and 3 bases from J, the junction contained 6 bases not matched to a gene. Germline V gene sequence: CDR1 KGHSH, CDR2 LQKENI. The CDR3 DNA reads TGTGCCAGCTCACCACACCGCGACAGGGTCTACGAGCAGTACTTC. Encoded protein: CASSPHRDRVYEQYF.

The CDR3 region is CASIFHHTGELFF. The CDR3 DNA follows: TGTGCCAGCATTTTTCATCACACCGGGGAGCTGTTTTTT. V is TRBV28 and J is TRBJ2-2; D is unclear. CDR3 length equals 13 residues. V lost 7 bases and J lost 3, with 9 bases in between. Germline V CDR1 and CDR2: MDHEN, SYDVKM. The full variable domain, in which reference TRBV28 and TRBJ2-2 provide the parts outside the CDR3, is DVKVTQSSRYLVKRTGEKVFLECVQDMDHENMFWYRQDPGLGLRLIYFSYDVKMKEKGDIPEGYSVSREKKERFSLILESASTNQTSMYLCASIFHHTGELFFGEGSRLTVL.

This clone was picked up one time. The germline gene is not matched at one end of the junction; a read error may be the cause. The chain recombines TRBV15 with TRBJ2-1, with TRBD2 matching 10 bases. Germline V gives CDR1 LNHNV, CDR2 YYDKDF (reference sequence). The CDR3 runs to 12 residues. CDR3 amino acids: CAISGREGEQFF. The CDR3 coding sequence is TGTGCCATCAGCGGGAGGGAGGGGGAGCAGTTCTTC. Full variable domain (missing parts from reference TRBV15 and TRBJ2-1): DAMVIQNPRYQVTQFGKPVTLSCSQTLNHNVMYWYQQKSSQAPKLLFHYYDKDFNNEADTPDNFQSRRPNTSFCFLDIRSPGLGDTAMYLCAISGREGEQFFGPGTRLTVL.

The chain joins TRBV5-1 to TRBJ1-2; 11 bases align to TRBD1. The CDR3 loop spans 15 amino acids. Trimming at V came to 4 bases and at J to 4 bases, leaving 6 bases not matched to a gene. Germline lookup yields CDR1 SGHRS and CDR2 YFSETQ. The CDR3 is CASSHRTGGLYGYTF. The CDR3 DNA sequence: TGCGCCAGCAGCCACCGGACAGGGGGCCTCTATGGCTACACCTTC.

The chain recombines TRBV30 with TRBJ2-1, with a weak D call TRBD1 (6 bases). V gave up 3 bases and J gave up 4 bases, with 13 bases separating them. The CDR3 covers 14 residues. Germline V gene data show CDR1 as GTSNPN and CDR2 as SVGIG (reference sequence). CDR3 in amino acids: CAWRTGPPYNEQFF. CDR3 in DNA: TGTGCCTGGAGGACAGGCCCCCCGTACAATGAGCAGTTCTTC.

The rearrangement uses TRBV11-2 and TRBJ1-1, with no clear D. The CDR3 sequence is 14 residues long. The germline V gene has CDR1 SGHAT and CDR2 FQNNGV. V lost 3 bases to trimming and J lost 1 base, with 9 bases between them. CDR3 sequence reads: CASSFLGRNTEAFF. The CDR3 DNA reads as TGTGCCAGCAGCTTTCTGGGCAGGAACACTGAAGCTTTCTTT.